This T cell receptor (beta chain) was recovered during a study of Ad26.COV2.S vaccination and SARS-CoV-2 variants. V was trimmed by 3 bases and J by 6 bases, leaving 9 bases between them. This CDR3 has 13 residues. Germline assignment: CDR1 MNHEY and CDR2 SMNVEV (reference sequence). Treatment: about 20 received Ad26.COV2.S at low or high dose, single or two shots; 5 received placebo; per-sample allocation not given. Samples analyzed were those drawn on day 63 after the first vaccine or placebo injection. This clone was observed once. Some clones are missing from TCRdb's copy, which holds only in-frame ones; the method was immunoSEQ multiplex PCR. The sample contains about 400,000 clones, 83% of which appear only once.

The source material was peripheral blood, sampled in a trial of Ad26.COV2.S vaccine versus placebo. This TCR came from a person between 18 and 65 years old who received the Ad26.COV2.S COVID-19 vaccine or a placebo. The chain links TRBV27 to TRBJ2-1; D ambiguous. CDR3 residues: CASSLSQSNEQFF. The CDR3 DNA sequence: TGTGCCAGCAGTTTGTCCCAGTCCAATGAGCAGTTCTTC.